One sample yielded the 5 T cell receptor beta chains listed below, sequenced in a study of control samples from healthy donors and cancer patients. Assay used: immunoSEQ multiplex PCR; TCRdb lists only in-frame clones, some missing. The table shows 140,000 or so clones, with about 90% occurring only once. The specimen was blood. The receptor set was obtained from a man under 40 in good health.

The V call is TRBV5-1, the J call TRBJ1-4; no reliable D call. The CDR3 is 13 amino acids. CDR1 SGHRS and CDR2 YFSETQ come from the germline V gene. V was shortened by 4 bases and J by 4 bases, with 8 bases between the two germline ends. CDR3 DNA: TGCGCCAGCAGCCAGAGGCGTAATGAAAAACTGTTTTTT. The encoded protein is CASSQRRNEKLFF. Together with reference TRBV5-1 and TRBJ1-4, the CDR3 gives the full variable domain: KAGVTQTPRYLIKTRGQQVTLSCSPISGHRSVSWYQQTPGQGLQFLFEYFSETQRNKGNFPGRFSGRQFSNSRSEMNVSTLELGDSALYLCASSQRRNEKLFFGSGTQLSVL.

This clone was found once. V and J are TRBV14 and TRBJ2-1, with a tentative D call TRBD2 (7 bases). Trimming left V 5 bases short and J 7 bases short, with 27 bases between. This CDR3 contains 18 residues. Germline V gene lookup returns CDR1 SGHDN and CDR2 FVKESK. CDR3 DNA: TGTGCCAGCAGCTTTTACGGGGCGGGGGCGCATACTAAGAATGAGCAGTTCTTC. Encoded protein: CASSFYGAGAHTKNEQFF.

This sequence joins TRBV5-5 and TRBJ1-1; a possible D gene is TRBD1 (6 bases). CDR3 size: 16 residues. The germline CDR1 and CDR2 sequences are SGHKS and YYEKEE (reference sequence). Between the trimmed V and J ends, which lost 0 bases and 5 bases, there was a span of 17 bases. The chain's CDR3 is CASSLDHPGAGTEAFF. DNA for the CDR3: TGTGCCAGCAGCTTGGATCATCCGGGGGCCGGGACTGAAGCTTTCTTT.

The chain uses TRBV3-1 (or the pseudogene TRBV3-2) and TRBJ2-1; no definite D call. The CDR3 is 14 amino acids. Germline V gene data show CDR1 as LGHDT and CDR2 as YNNKEL (reference sequence). With 4 bases removed from V and 0 bases from J, the gap between germline ends came to 7 bases. Written as DNA, the CDR3 is TGTGCCAGCAGCCCAGAGAGCTCCTACAATGAGCAGTTCTTC. Translation gives CASSPESSYNEQFF.

The chain has TRBV7-3 and TRBJ2-2, with a possible D match to TRBD2 (6 bases). The CDR3 sequence is 15 residues long. Germline-derived CDR1 and CDR2 are SGHTA and FQGTGA. V was clipped by 3 bases and J by 3 bases, with 11 bases between them. The CDR3 protein is CASSFAGLDTGELFF. CDR3 DNA sequence: TGTGCCAGCAGCTTCGCGGGACTGGACACCGGGGAGCTGTTTTTT.